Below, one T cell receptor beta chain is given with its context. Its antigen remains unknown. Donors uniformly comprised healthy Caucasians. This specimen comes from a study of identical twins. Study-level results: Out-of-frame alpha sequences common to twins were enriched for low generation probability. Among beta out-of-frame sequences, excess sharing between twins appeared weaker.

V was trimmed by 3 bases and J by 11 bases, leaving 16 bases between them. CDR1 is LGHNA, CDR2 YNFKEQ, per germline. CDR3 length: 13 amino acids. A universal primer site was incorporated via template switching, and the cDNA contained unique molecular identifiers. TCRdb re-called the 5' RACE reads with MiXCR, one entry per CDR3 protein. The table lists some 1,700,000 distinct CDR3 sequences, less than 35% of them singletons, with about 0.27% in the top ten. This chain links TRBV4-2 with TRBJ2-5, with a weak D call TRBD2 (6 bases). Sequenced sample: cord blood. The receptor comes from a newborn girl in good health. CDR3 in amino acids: CASSHPTSNEQYF. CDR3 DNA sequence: TGTGCCAGCAGCCACCCCACTAGCAATGAGCAGTACTTC.